This T cell receptor beta chain stems from a study of cytomegalovirus exposure and HLA in healthy donors. Study-wide points: Some V segments, including TRBV6-2 and TRBV6-3, were excluded as indistinguishable. There were around 160 TCR beta chains listed as cytomegalovirus-associated. In vitro work confirmed that a few CMV-associated chains recognize CMV antigens.

The primer mix had 60 Vbeta and 13 Jbeta primers. The authors' processing: Per a later analysis, the number of unique TCR beta chains was 75 million to 90 million, of which around 9.9 million were shared. The method was immunoSEQ multiplex PCR; TCRdb's version includes in-frame clones alone and lacks a portion of them. V, J and clone size were drawn from that table, and D and trimming were deduced from the DNA. Here the sample spans about 50,000 clones, more than 60% being singletons. Germline V gives CDR1 MDHEN, CDR2 SYDVKM. V lost 5 bases and J lost 4, with 20 bases in between. There are 16 residues in the CDR3. About this clone itself: Its antigen is as yet unknown.

This TCR derives from a woman between 35 and 50 years old in good health and CMV-seropositive. The sequenced sample consisted of PBMCs. The rearrangement joins TRBV28 to TRBJ1-1; tentative D call: TRBD1 (6 bases). CDR3 sequence: CASSPWGQGRGTEAFF. CDR3 coding DNA: TGTGCCAGCAGTCCCTGGGGGCAGGGGAGGGGCACTGAAGCTTTCTTT.